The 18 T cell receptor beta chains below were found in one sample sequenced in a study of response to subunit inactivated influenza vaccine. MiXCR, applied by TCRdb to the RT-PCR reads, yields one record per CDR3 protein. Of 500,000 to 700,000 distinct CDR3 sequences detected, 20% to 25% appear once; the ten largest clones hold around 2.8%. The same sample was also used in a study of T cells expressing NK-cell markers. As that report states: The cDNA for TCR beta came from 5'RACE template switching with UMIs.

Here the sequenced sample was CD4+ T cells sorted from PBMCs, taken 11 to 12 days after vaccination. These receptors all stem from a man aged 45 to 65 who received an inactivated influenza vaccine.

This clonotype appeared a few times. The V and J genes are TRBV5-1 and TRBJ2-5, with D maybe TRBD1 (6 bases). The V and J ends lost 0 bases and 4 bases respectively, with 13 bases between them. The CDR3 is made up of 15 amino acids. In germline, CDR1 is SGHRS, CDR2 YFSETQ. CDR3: CASSLAGVVGETQYF. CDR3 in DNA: TGCGCCAGCAGCTTGGCAGGGGTCGTTGGAGAGACCCAGTACTTC. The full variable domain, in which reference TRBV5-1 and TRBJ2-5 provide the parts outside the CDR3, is KAGVTQTPRYLIKTRGQQVTLSCSPISGHRSVSWYQQTPGQGLQFLFEYFSETQRNKGNFPGRFSGRQFSNSRSEMNVSTLELGDSALYLCASSLAGVVGETQYFGPGTRLLVL.

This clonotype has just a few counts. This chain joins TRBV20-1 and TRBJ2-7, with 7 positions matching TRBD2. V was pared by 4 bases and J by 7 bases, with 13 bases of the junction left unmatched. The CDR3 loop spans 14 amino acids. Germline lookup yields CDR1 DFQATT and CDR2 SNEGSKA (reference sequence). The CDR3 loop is CSAKGLYSAGEQYF. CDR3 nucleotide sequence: TGCAGTGCTAAAGGCTTATACTCAGCGGGGGAGCAGTACTTC.

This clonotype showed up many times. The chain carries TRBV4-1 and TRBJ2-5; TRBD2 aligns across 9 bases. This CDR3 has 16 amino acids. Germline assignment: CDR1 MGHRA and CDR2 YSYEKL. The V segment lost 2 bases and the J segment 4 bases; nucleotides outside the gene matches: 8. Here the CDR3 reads CASSQTGAGGGETQYF. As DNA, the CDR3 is TGCGCCAGCAGCCAAACTGGAGCGGGGGGCGGAGAGACCCAGTACTTC.

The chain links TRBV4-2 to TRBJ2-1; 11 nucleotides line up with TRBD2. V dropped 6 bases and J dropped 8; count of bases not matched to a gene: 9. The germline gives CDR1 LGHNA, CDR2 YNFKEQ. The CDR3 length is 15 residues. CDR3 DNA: TGTGCCAGCAGACAAACTAGCGGGAGTCCCGATGAGCAGTTCTTC. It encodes CASRQTSGSPDEQFF.

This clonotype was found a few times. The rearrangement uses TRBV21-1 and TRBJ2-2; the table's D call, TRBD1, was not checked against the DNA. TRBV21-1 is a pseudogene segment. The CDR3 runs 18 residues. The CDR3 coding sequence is TGTGCCAGCAGCAAACGTGGGGACAGCCTATCGAACACCGGGGAGCTGTTTTTT. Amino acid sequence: CASSKRGDSLSNTGELFF.

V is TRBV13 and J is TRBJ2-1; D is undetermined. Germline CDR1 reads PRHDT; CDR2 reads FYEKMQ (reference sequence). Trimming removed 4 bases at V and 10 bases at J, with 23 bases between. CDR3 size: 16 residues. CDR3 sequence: CASSSTTWYRNREQFF. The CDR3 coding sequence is TGTGCCAGCAGCTCCACGACTTGGTACCGAAACCGGGAGCAGTTCTTC.

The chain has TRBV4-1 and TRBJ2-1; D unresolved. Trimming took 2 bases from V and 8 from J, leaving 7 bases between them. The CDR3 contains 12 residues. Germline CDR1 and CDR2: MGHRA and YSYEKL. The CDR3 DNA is TGCGCCAGCAGCCAACGCGTCGATGAGCAGTTCTTC. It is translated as CASSQRVDEQFF.

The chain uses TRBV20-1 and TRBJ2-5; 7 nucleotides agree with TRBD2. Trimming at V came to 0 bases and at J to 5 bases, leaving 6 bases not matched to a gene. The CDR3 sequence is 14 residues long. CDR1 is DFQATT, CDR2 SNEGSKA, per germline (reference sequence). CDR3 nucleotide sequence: TGCAGTGCTAGAGATCGGGTGGGAGGGGAGACCCAGTACTTC. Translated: CSARDRVGGETQYF.

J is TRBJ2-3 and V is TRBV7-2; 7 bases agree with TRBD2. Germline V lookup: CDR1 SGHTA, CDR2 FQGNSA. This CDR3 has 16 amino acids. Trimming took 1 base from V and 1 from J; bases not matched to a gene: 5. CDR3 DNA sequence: TGTGCCAGCAGCTTAGTCTTTCGGGGGGGCACAGATACGCAGTATTTT. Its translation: CASSLVFRGGTDTQYF.

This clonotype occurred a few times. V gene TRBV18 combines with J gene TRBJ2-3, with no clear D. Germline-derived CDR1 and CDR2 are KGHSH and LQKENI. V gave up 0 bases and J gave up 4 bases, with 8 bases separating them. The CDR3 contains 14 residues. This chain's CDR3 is CASSPPARPDTQYF. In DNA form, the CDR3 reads TGTGCCAGCTCACCACCGGCCAGGCCAGATACGCAGTATTTT.

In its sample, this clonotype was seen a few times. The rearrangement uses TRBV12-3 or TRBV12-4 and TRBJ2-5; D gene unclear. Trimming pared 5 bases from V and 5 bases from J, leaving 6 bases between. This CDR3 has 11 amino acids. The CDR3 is CASSEMETQYF. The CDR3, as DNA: TGTGCCAGCAGTGAGATGGAGACCCAGTACTTC.

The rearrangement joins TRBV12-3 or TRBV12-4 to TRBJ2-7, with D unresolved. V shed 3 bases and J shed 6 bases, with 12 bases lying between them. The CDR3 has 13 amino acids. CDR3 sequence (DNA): TGTGCCAGCAGTTTTCACAGCTCGGGCGAGCAGTACTTC. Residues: CASSFHSSGEQYF.

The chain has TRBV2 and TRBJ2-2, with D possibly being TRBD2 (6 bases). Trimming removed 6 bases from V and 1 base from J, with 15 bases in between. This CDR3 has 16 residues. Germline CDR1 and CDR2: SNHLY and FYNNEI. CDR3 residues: CASRGRDSGNTGELFF. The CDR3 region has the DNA TGTGCCAGCAGAGGGCGGGATTCGGGGAACACCGGGGAGCTGTTTTTT.

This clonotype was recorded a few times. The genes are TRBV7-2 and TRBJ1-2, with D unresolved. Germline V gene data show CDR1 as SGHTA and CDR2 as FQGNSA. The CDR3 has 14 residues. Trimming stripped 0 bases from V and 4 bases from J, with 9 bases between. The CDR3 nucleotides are TGTGCCAGCAGCTTAGCGGGCGGTCCCTATGGCTACACCTTC. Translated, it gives CASSLAGGPYGYTF.

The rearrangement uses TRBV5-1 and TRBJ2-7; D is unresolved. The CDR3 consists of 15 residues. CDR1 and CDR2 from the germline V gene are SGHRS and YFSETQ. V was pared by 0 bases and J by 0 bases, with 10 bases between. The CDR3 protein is CASSLDSIGSYEQYF. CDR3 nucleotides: TGCGCCAGCAGCTTGGATAGCATCGGCTCCTACGAGCAGTACTTC.

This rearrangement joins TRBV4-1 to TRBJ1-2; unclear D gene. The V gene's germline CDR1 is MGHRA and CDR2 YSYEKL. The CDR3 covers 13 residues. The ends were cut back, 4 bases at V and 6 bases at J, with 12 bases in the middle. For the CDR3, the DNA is TGCGCCAGCAGCCCCTTCGGAGGAAATGGCTACACCTTC. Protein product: CASSPFGGNGYTF.

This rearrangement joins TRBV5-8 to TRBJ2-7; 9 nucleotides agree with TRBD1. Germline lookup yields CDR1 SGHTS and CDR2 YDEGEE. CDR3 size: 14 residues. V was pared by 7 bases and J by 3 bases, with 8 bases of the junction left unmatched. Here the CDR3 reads CASFPGTGFYEQYF. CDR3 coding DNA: TGTGCCAGCTTTCCGGGGACAGGGTTCTACGAGCAGTACTTC.

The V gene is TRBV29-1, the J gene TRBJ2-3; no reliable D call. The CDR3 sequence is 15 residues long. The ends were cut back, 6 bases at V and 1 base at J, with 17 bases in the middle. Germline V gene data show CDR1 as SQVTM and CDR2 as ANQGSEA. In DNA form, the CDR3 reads TGCAGCGTAAGGGCGGCGGCAACGGGCACAGATACGCAGTATTTT. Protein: CSVRAAATGTDTQYF.